This T cell receptor (beta chain) came from a study of CD8+CD57+ T cells in acquired aplastic anemia. The patients chosen for sequencing had shown expansion of CD8+CD57+ cells (detected by flow cytometry). CDR3 and TCR beta VDJ profiling relied on a genomic DNA template. TCRdb ran MiXCR on the reads and lists one entry per CDR3 protein. The profile shows 200,000 to 300,000 distinct CDR3 sequences, roughly 82% of them singletons. The material sequenced was sorted CD4+, CD8+, or CD8+CD57+ T cells (not recorded which) from PBMCs. The TCR comes from a human donor with aplastic anemia.

Written as DNA, the CDR3 is TGTGCCAGCAGCCCCTGGAGCTCTGGGGCCAACGGCCACACCTTC. This gives the protein CASSPWSSGANGHTF. The chain is built from TRBV9 and TRBJ1-2; tentatively, D is TRBD1 (5 bases). Germline CDR1 reads SGDLS; CDR2 reads YYNGEE. The V gene lost 4 bases and the J gene lost 12 bases, with 25 bases spanning the gap. The CDR3 extends over 15 amino acids.